This is a list of T cell receptor beta chains from one sample in a study of blood T cells in healthy people across ages. TCRdb analysed the 5' RACE reads with MiXCR anew, one entry per CDR3 protein. The repertoire holds 1.5 million to 2 million distinct CDR3 sequences, with about 35% as singletons. Specimen: blood. Receptors were obtained from a woman younger than 45 in good health. CDR3s include the opening cysteine and the closing phenylalanine or tryptophan. D genes are given only for firm matches. The listing skips clone size in some rows; elsewhere it reads once, few, many or a size class.

J: TRBJ2-1
length: 14
D: -
size: few
V: TRBV29-1
DNA: TGCAGCGTTGCCGGGCCGACCGGATACAATGAGCAGTTCTTC
CDR3: CSVAGPTGYNEQFF

J: TRBJ1-3
length: 15
D: TRBD1
size: few
V: TRBV20-1
DNA: TGCAGTGCTAGACCCCTCAGGGGGACTGGAAACACCATATATTTT
CDR3: CSARPLRGTGNTIYF

J: TRBJ1-1
length: 15
D: -
size: -
V: TRBV5-1
DNA: TGCGCCAGCAGCTTCCTAGGAACAACAAACACTGAAGCTTTCTTT
CDR3: CASSFLGTTNTEAFF

J: TRBJ2-3
length: 16
D: -
size: few
V: TRBV18
DNA: TGTGCCAGCTCACCACAGCGGGCACCCGGCACAGATACGCAGTATTTT
CDR3: CASSPQRAPGTDTQYF

J: TRBJ1-2
length: 11
D: -
size: -
V: TRBV29-1
DNA: TGCAGCGACCGGACCAACTATGGCTACACCTTC
CDR3: CSDRTNYGYTF

J: TRBJ1-2
length: 13
D: -
size: -
V: TRBV25-1
DNA: TGTGCCAGCAGCCACAGACAATTCTATGGCTACACCTTC
CDR3: CASSHRQFYGYTF

J: TRBJ1-2
length: 19
D: -
size: few
V: TRBV7-6
DNA: TGTGCCAGCAGCTTAGCCGCGTCACCCCCGGGGGCGGGTAACTATGGCTACACCTTC
CDR3: CASSLAASPPGAGNYGYTF

J: TRBJ2-7
length: 14
D: TRBD1
size: few
V: TRBV9
DNA: TGTGCCAGCAGCGCCAATCACAGGGGCTACGAGCAGTACTTC
CDR3: CASSANHRGYEQYF

J: TRBJ1-1
length: 10
D: -
size: -
V: TRBV30
DNA: TGTACCGACGGGAACACTGAAGCTTTCTTT
CDR3: CTDGNTEAFF

J: TRBJ2-7
length: 14
D: TRBD1
size: -
V: TRBV27
DNA: TGTGCCAGCAGTACCTACAGGGGTAACTACGAGCAGTACTTC
CDR3: CASSTYRGNYEQYF

J: TRBJ2-1
length: 15
D: -
size: -
V: TRBV20-1
DNA: TGCAGTGCTAGAGATCAAAGCGCCGGCCCCCATGAGCAGTTCTTC
CDR3: CSARDQSAGPHEQFF

J: TRBJ2-2
length: 15
D: TRBD1
size: -
V: TRBV4-1
DNA: TGCGCCAGCAGCCAACTTAGGGGGCGCGCCGGGGAGCTGTTTTTT
CDR3: CASSQLRGRAGELFF

J: TRBJ2-6
length: 18
D: -
size: few
V: TRBV11-2
DNA: TGTGCCAGCAGCTTAGACGGTATGACCAGCTCTGGGGCCAACGTCCTGACTTTC
CDR3: CASSLDGMTSSGANVLTF

J: TRBJ2-3
length: 10
D: -
size: -
V: TRBV21-1
DNA: TGTGCCAGCAGCAAATACCCGCAGTATTTT
CDR3: CASSKYPQYF

J: TRBJ1-2
length: 13
D: TRBD1
size: -
V: TRBV6-1
DNA: TGTGCCACCTACCCAGGACAGGGCCAAGGCTACACCTTC
CDR3: CATYPGQGQGYTF

J: TRBJ1-5
length: 16
D: -
size: few
V: TRBV7-9
DNA: TGTGCCAGCAGGCACCACCCAGGGGTTATCAATCAGCCCCAGCATTTT
CDR3: CASRHHPGVINQPQHF

J: TRBJ2-5
length: 16
D: TRBD1
size: -
V: TRBV6-4
DNA: TGTGCCAGCAGTGACTTGACAGGGGGCGAGCAAGAGACCCAGTACTTC
CDR3: CASSDLTGGEQETQYF

J: TRBJ1-1
length: 13
D: -
size: -
V: TRBV7-3
DNA: TGTGCCAGCAGCGACGGGGGCATAACTGAAGCTTTCTTT
CDR3: CASSDGGITEAFF

J: TRBJ2-5
length: 16
D: -
size: -
V: TRBV9
DNA: TGTGCCAGCAGCGTATCTTCCGGACGGGGCCACCGGACCCAGTACTTC
CDR3: CASSVSSGRGHRTQYF

J: TRBJ1-2
length: 15
D: -
size: -
V: TRBV30
DNA: TGTGCCTGGAGTTTCTACAGCCTTCATTACTATGGCTACACCTTC
CDR3: CAWSFYSLHYYGYTF

J: TRBJ2-1
length: 14
D: TRBD1
size: -
V: TRBV6-1
DNA: TGTGCCAGTTGGACAGGGGGCCTCTACAATGAGCAGTTCTTC
CDR3: CASWTGGLYNEQFF

J: TRBJ2-7
length: 18
D: -
size: few
V: TRBV7-2
DNA: TGTGCCAGCAGCCTTATGGAGGGAGTGGTCCGCTTCTCCTACGAGCAGTACTTC
CDR3: CASSLMEGVVRFSYEQYF

J: TRBJ2-7
length: 18
D: -
size: -
V: TRBV6-1
DNA: TGTGCCCGCAGTGAAGTTGGATTTGGGCTAGGGAGCTCCTACGAGCAGTACTTC
CDR3: CARSEVGFGLGSSYEQYF

J: TRBJ2-7
length: 13
D: -
size: -
V: TRBV20-1
DNA: TGCAGTGCAGACAGGTTCGACTCCTACGAGCAGTACTTC
CDR3: CSADRFDSYEQYF

J: TRBJ2-5
length: 16
D: TRBD2
size: -
V: TRBV5-1
DNA: TGCGCCAGCAGCTTGGATGGTAGCGGGGCCCGGGAGACCCAGTACTTC
CDR3: CASSLDGSGARETQYF

J: TRBJ2-1
length: 16
D: -
size: -
V: TRBV7-9
DNA: TGTGCCAGCAGCTTAGGTTACAGGGTTTACCAAGAGACCCAGTTCTTC
CDR3: CASSLGYRVYQETQFF

J: TRBJ2-1
length: 15
D: -
size: -
V: TRBV10-2
DNA: TGCGCCAGCAGGACCCGGGGGGCCTCCTACAATGAGCAGTTCTTC
CDR3: CASRTRGASYNEQFF

J: TRBJ1-2
length: 13
D: -
size: -
V: TRBV20-1
DNA: TGCAGTGCTAGCCTAACTTCGACTCGGGGCTACACCTTC
CDR3: CSASLTSTRGYTF

J: TRBJ1-2
length: 14
D: -
size: -
V: TRBV20-1
DNA: TGCAGTGCCCAGGTCGGGGGCGGGGGCTATGGCTACACCTTC
CDR3: CSAQVGGGGYGYTF

J: TRBJ2-5
length: 14
D: TRBD1
size: many
V: TRBV7-6
DNA: TGTGCCAGCAGCCTCAGGGGGCGAAGAGAGACCCAGTACTTC
CDR3: CASSLRGRRETQYF

J: TRBJ1-5
length: 15
D: -
size: -
V: TRBV10-3
DNA: TGTGCCATCAGTGATGCACAGGGTGTGAGTCAGCCCCAGCATTTT
CDR3: CAISDAQGVSQPQHF

J: TRBJ2-7
length: 15
D: -
size: many
V: TRBV12-3/TRBV12-4
DNA: TGTGCCAGCAGTGGCAGGGACTGGGGGAGACACGAGCAGTACTTC
CDR3: CASSGRDWGRHEQYF

J: TRBJ2-2
length: 13
D: -
size: -
V: TRBV27
DNA: TGTGCCAGCAGTTCAATTAACACCGGGGAGCTGTTTTTT
CDR3: CASSSINTGELFF

J: TRBJ2-4
length: 13
D: TRBD2
size: -
V: TRBV9
DNA: TGTGCCAGCAGCCGACTAGCCGACGGCATTCAGTACTTC
CDR3: CASSRLADGIQYF

J: TRBJ2-5
length: 17
D: TRBD1
size: -
V: TRBV6-5
DNA: TGTGCCAGCAGTTACACAGCGCGACAGGGGGCAAGAGAGACCCAGTACTTC
CDR3: CASSYTARQGARETQYF

J: TRBJ2-1
length: 14
D: TRBD2
size: few
V: TRBV27
DNA: TGTGCCAGTGCCCTAGCGGAGACCTACAATGAGCAGTTCTTC
CDR3: CASALAETYNEQFF

J: TRBJ2-1
length: 10
D: TRBD2
size: -
V: TRBV30
DNA: TGTGCCTGGGGACCTAGCGGGCAGTTCTTC
CDR3: CAWGPSGQFF

J: TRBJ2-7
length: 17
D: -
size: -
V: TRBV28
DNA: TGTGCCAGCCTCGCCGGCGGAGAGGGAGTAAGTTCCTACGAGCAGTACTTC
CDR3: CASLAGGEGVSSYEQYF

J: TRBJ1-2
length: 13
D: -
size: many
V: TRBV12-3/TRBV12-4
DNA: TGTGCCAGCAGTTCAAACAGGGAGTATGGCTACACCTTC
CDR3: CASSSNREYGYTF

J: TRBJ2-7
length: 14
D: -
size: once
V: TRBV29-1
DNA: TGCAGCGTTGAAGATCCCAGGGGAATCTACGAGCAGTACTTC
CDR3: CSVEDPRGIYEQYF

J: TRBJ2-7
length: 21
D: TRBD2
size: -
V: TRBV3-1
DNA: TGTGCCAGCAGCCAAGAAATGTGGGTCGGGACTAGCGGGAGAACGGAATACGAGCAGTACTTC
CDR3: CASSQEMWVGTSGRTEYEQYF